These 5 T cell receptor beta chains originate from one sample sequenced in a study of molecular identifiers for immune sequencing clone quantification. TCRdb independently ran MiXCR on the PCR reads; one entry per CDR3 protein. The sample carries some 590,000 distinct CDR3 sequences, about 25% recorded once. Sequencing was done on a sample of naive CD8+ T cells from blood, with Jurkat cell RNA spiked in. Subset denoted: FACS-sorted CD8+CD4-CCR7+CD45RA+ naive T cells. The receptor source for this set is a human donor in good health. Some libraries in this study had Jurkat cell RNA spiked in.

This rearrangement joins TRBV23-1 to TRBJ2-7; 7 bases line up with TRBD2. TRBV23-1 is sorted into the ORF group, with uncertain function. J gave up 2 bases and V 8 bases, and 18 bases lay outside the gene matches. The CDR3 sequence is 17 residues long. The CDR3 bases are TGCGCCAGCGATCGTAGGGGCTGCTCTAGCGGCCCCTACGAGCAGTACTTC. Amino acids: CASDRRGCSSGPYEQYF.

In the case of this clonotype: The junction shows a germline mismatch at one end, possibly a read error. The rearrangement joins TRBV4-2 to TRBJ2-1; maybe TRBD2 (6 bases). The CDR3 has 13 residues. Germline assignment: CDR1 LGHNA and CDR2 YNFKEQ. The CDR3 here is CASSPRLDNEQIF. The DNA of the CDR3 is TGTGCCAGCAGCCCCCGACTAGACAATGAGCAGATCTTC.

This clonotype was seen at least ten times. This chain connects TRBV7-8 to TRBJ2-1; D is ambiguous. Germline V gives CDR1 SGHVS, CDR2 FQNEAQ. CDR3 length equals 16 residues. The V gene lost 5 bases and the J gene lost 2 bases, with 16 bases spanning the gap. CDR3 protein: CASSVFFGTPYNEQFF. CDR3 in DNA: TGTGCCAGCAGCGTCTTTTTCGGAACTCCCTACAATGAGCAGTTCTTC.

Details on this clonotype: The CDR3 does not close with the conserved phenylalanine or tryptophan, likely indicating a read error. The V call is TRBV6-5, the J call TRBJ1-1; D gene ambiguous. Trimming shortened V by 6 bases and J by 5 bases, and 13 bases separated the two germline ends. Germline V CDR1 and CDR2: MNHEY, SVGAGI. CDR3 length: 13 residues. In nucleotides, the CDR3 is TGTGCCAGCAGCCACCTAGGGAGGACTGAAGCTTTCCTT. Amino acid sequence: CASSHLGRTEAFL.

The chain couples TRBV4-1 to TRBJ1-6, with D possibly matching TRBD1 (5 bases). The CDR3 is 16 residues long. Per the germline V gene, CDR1 is MGHRA and CDR2 is YSYEKL. The V and J ends lost 3 bases and 9 bases respectively, with 18 bases between them. The CDR3 coding sequence is TGCGCCAGCAGCCAGATTATTCGGGACCCTGGTTCACCCCTCCACTTT. Translating it yields CASSQIIRDPGSPLHF.